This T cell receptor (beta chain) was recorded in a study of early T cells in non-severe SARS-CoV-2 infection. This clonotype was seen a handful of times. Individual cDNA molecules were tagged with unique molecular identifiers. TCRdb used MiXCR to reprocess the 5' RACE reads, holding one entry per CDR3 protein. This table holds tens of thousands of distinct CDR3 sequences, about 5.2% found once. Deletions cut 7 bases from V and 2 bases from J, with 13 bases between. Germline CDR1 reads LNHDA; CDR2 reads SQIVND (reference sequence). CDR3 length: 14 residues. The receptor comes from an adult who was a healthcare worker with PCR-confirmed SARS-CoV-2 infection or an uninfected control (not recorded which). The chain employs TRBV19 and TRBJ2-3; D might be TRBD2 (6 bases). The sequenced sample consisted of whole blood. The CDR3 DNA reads TGTGCCAGTAAACTTAGCGGAGTCACAGATACGCAGTATTTT. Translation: CASKLSGVTDTQYF.